A selection of T cell receptor beta chains follows, all from one sample in a study of metastatic and nonmetastatic thyroid tumors. TCRdb re-analyzed the PCR reads through MiXCR. The sample yields under 35,000 clones, under 25% seen once. Sequenced input: blood. The receptors were gathered from a female donor with papillary thyroid cancer or a benign thyroid nodule (not recorded which). Some clones in this sample may be carry-over from other donors' samples. Each CDR3 is given with its conserved first and last residue. The D gene is left open where the match is weak. Where a row states a size, it is once, few, many or the class of an expanded clone; other rows omit it.

D: NA
V: TRBV4-1
size: many
J: TRBJ1-1
CDR3: CASSQDSMNTEAFF
DNA: TGCGCCAGCAGCCAGGACAGCATGAACACTGAAGCTTTCTTT

D: NA
V: TRBV20-1
size: few
J: TRBJ1-2
CDR3: CSAPGEARRPRYGYTF
DNA: TGCAGTGCCCCCGGAGAAGCACGGAGACCGAGGTATGGCTACACCTTC

D: TRBD1
V: TRBV6-1
size: medium-sized
J: TRBJ2-7
CDR3: CASSGPGQGIYEQYF
DNA: TGTGCCAGCAGTGGGCCGGGACAGGGAATCTACGAGCAGTACTTC

D: TRBD1
V: TRBV7-3
size: many
J: TRBJ1-2
CDR3: CASSLGTGLSYGYTF
DNA: TGTGCCAGCAGCTTAGGGACAGGGCTCTCCTATGGCTACACCTTC

D: NA
V: TRBV4-3
size: many
J: TRBJ2-3
CDR3: CASSQEGGTEDTQYF
DNA: TGCGCCAGCAGCCAAGAGGGCGGGACGGAAGATACGCAGTATTTT

D: TRBD1
V: TRBV18
size: few
J: TRBJ1-1
CDR3: CASSPPGQGGNTEAFF
DNA: TGTGCCAGCTCACCACCAGGACAGGGTGGGAACACTGAAGCTTTCTTT

D: NA
V: TRBV20-1
size: NA
J: TRBJ1-2
CDR3: CSAPTGLLYGYTF
DNA: TGCAGTGCACCGACAGGCCTCCTCTATGGCTACACCTTC

D: TRBD2
V: TRBV10-3
size: NA
J: TRBJ2-3
CDR3: CAISGKGLAGYTQYF
DNA: TGTGCCATCAGTGGTAAGGGACTAGCGGGATATACGCAGTATTTT

D: TRBD1
V: TRBV6-1
size: NA
J: TRBJ2-7
CDR3: CASSEFLQGGAVDHEQYF
DNA: TGTGCCAGCAGTGAATTTTTACAGGGGGGCGCAGTTGACCACGAGCAGTACTTC

D: TRBD2
V: TRBV3-1
size: NA
J: TRBJ2-3
CDR3: CASRLSGGAEDTQYF
DNA: TGTGCCAGCAGACTGAGCGGGGGGGCCGAAGATACGCAGTATTTT

D: NA
V: TRBV7-3
size: many
J: TRBJ1-2
CDR3: CASSLLGGRNYGYTF
DNA: TGTGCCAGCAGCTTATTGGGAGGGAGGAACTATGGCTACACCTTC